This T cell receptor beta chain originates from a study of PD-1 blockade in mismatch repair-deficient tumors. On the study more broadly: Patients had over 10 mismatch repair-deficient cancer types, all previously treated and progressing.

With regard to this clone: Its antigen is undetermined.

Using immunoSEQ multiplex PCR, the repertoire was profiled, and TCRdb retains in-frame clones only, with some absent. Among some 130,000 clones listed, 88% were seen once. General study findings and limits: After pembrolizumab, tumor-resident clones rose rapidly, then generally contracted before radiologic responses.

This CDR3 spans 14 amino acids. Trimming took off 5 bases at V and 5 bases at J, with 15 bases between the two ends. Germline CDR1 reads SGHAT; CDR2 reads FQNNGV. This TCR was recovered from an adult with mismatch repair-deficient cancer. The V gene is TRBV11-2, the J gene TRBJ2-5; possibly TRBD2 for D (6 bases). The sample here was peripheral blood, taken approximately 70 weeks after starting pembrolizumab. The CDR3 sequence is CASSPKGAGETQYF. CDR3 DNA sequence: TGTGCCAGCAGCCCTAAAGGGGCGGGGGAGACCCAGTACTTC.